These 29 T cell receptor beta chains were sequenced from one sample in a study of T-cell memory formation after mild COVID-19. TCRdb used MiXCR to reprocess the 5' RACE reads, holding one entry per CDR3 protein. The profile shows approximately 450,000 distinct CDR3 sequences, about 18% of them singletons. Input material: PBMCs or a T cell subset sorted from them (not recorded which). The receptors derive from an adult woman who had mild COVID-19 (a few samples of this study predate the infection). Cell type and time point are not known.

The sample holds a few counts of this clonotype. The V and J genes are TRBV5-1 and TRBJ1-1, with 9 bases lining up with TRBD1. Germline values: CDR1 SGHRS, CDR2 YFSETQ. The CDR3 spans 13 residues. J lost 6 bases, V lost 5 bases, and 5 bases had no gene match. This chain's CDR3 is CASSSGQGPEAFF. CDR3 DNA: TGCGCCAGCAGTTCCGGACAGGGGCCTGAAGCTTTCTTT.

V usage is TRBV7-9 and J usage is TRBJ1-2; 8 bases agree with TRBD1. V was clipped by 6 bases and J by 9 bases; unmatched bases: 9. This CDR3 is 13 amino acids long. CDR1 and CDR2 from the germline V gene are SEHNR and FQNEAQ (reference sequence). The CDR3 bases are TGTGCCAGCAGGCCTACCGGGACAGGCAGCTACACCTTC. Translating it yields CASRPTGTGSYTF.

This clonotype has only a few counts. The CDR3 is CASGLGGLYTEAFF. For the CDR3, the DNA is TGTGCTAGTGGTTTGGGGGGGCTGTACACTGAAGCTTTCTTT. The chain couples TRBV12-5 to TRBJ1-1, with D perhaps matching TRBD1 (6 bases). V lost 1 base, J lost 3 bases, and 9 bases lay in between. This CDR3 spans 14 amino acids. The germline CDR1 and CDR2 sequences are LGHNT and FRNRAP.

There are a few counts of this clonotype. The genes are TRBV5-1 and TRBJ2-7; possibly TRBD1 for D (6 bases). The CDR3 loop spans 15 amino acids. The germline CDR1 and CDR2 sequences are SGHRS and YFSETQ. Trimming took 0 bases from V and 4 from J, leaving 14 bases between them. CDR3 amino acids: CASSLGPTGLYEQYF. CDR3 bases: TGCGCCAGCAGCTTGGGTCCCACAGGGCTTTACGAGCAGTACTTC.

This sequence joins TRBV6-2 or TRBV6-3 and TRBJ2-1; D perhaps matches TRBD1 (5 bases). CDR1 is MNHEY and CDR2 is SVGEGT in the germline V gene. The CDR3 loop spans 13 amino acids. Trimming took 2 bases from V and 5 from J, leaving 7 bases between them. CDR3 sequence (DNA): TGTGCCAGCAGTTACGGCAGGGACAATGAGCAGTTCTTC. Amino acids: CASSYGRDNEQFF.

The chain joins TRBV7-2 to TRBJ2-1; the match to TRBD1 covers 9 bases. Germline loops: CDR1 SGHTA, CDR2 FQGNSA. This CDR3 is 15 amino acids long. With V trimmed by 5 bases and J by 5 bases, 7 bases remained unmatched. The CDR3 loop reads CASSRWTGVNNEQFF. For the CDR3, the DNA is TGTGCCAGCAGCCGTTGGACAGGGGTCAACAATGAGCAGTTCTTC. Together with reference TRBV7-2 and TRBJ2-1, the CDR3 gives the full variable domain: GAGVSQSPSNKVTEKGKDVELRCDPISGHTALYWYRQSLGQGLEFLIYFQGNSAPDKSGLPSDRFSAERTGGSVSTLTIQRTQQEDSAVYLCASSRWTGVNNEQFFGPGTRLTVL.

This clonotype was counted only a few times. This rearrangement joins TRBV16 to TRBJ2-1; no firm D call. V dropped 0 bases and J dropped 8 bases, with 8 bases sitting between them. CDR3 size: 13 residues. Germline V CDR1 and CDR2: KGHSY, FQNENV. CDR3 sequence reads: CASSQSSMYEQFF. CDR3 sequence (DNA): TGTGCCAGCAGCCAATCGAGTATGTATGAGCAGTTCTTC.

This clonotype came up a few times. The chain has TRBV18 and TRBJ2-5; perhaps TRBD1 as D (5 bases). This CDR3 spans 14 amino acids. Germline CDR1 is KGHSH and CDR2 is LQKENI. Trimming took off 2 bases at V and 2 bases at J, with 9 bases between the two ends. The DNA of the CDR3 is TGTGCCAGCTCACCAAAGGGGAATCAAGAGACCCAGTACTTC. Protein sequence: CASSPKGNQETQYF.

The chain joins TRBV7-6 to TRBJ1-1; D is unclear. Trimming took off 0 bases at V and 1 base at J, with 12 bases between the two ends. Looked up from germline, CDR1 is SGHVS and CDR2 is FNYEAQ. CDR3 size: 16 residues. The CDR3 reads CASSLASADQNTEAFF. CDR3 in DNA: TGTGCCAGCAGCTTAGCGTCGGCAGACCAGAACACTGAAGCTTTCTTT.

CDR3 DNA sequence: TGCGCCAGCAGCTTGGGATGGACAGGAGATACGCAGTATTTT. Amino acid sequence: CASSLGWTGDTQYF. The rearrangement joins TRBV5-1 to TRBJ2-3, with 7 bases that match TRBD1. V gave up 0 bases and J gave up 5 bases; unmatched junction bases: 3. The germline CDR1 and CDR2 sequences are SGHRS and YFSETQ. This CDR3 is 14 amino acids long.

This clonotype was seen more than once but under ten times. This rearrangement joins TRBV11-2 to TRBJ2-2; the D gene is possibly TRBD1 (6 bases). CDR1 SGHAT and CDR2 FQNNGV come from the germline V gene. The CDR3 loop spans 16 amino acids. Trimming removed 5 bases from V and 3 bases from J, with 16 bases in between. This CDR3 reads CASSQADRDYTGELFF. The CDR3 DNA follows: TGTGCCAGCAGCCAAGCGGACAGAGATTACACCGGGGAGCTGTTTTTT.

CDR3 amino acids: CASSNGQGRHEQYF. The CDR3 coding sequence is TGTGCCAGCAGCAACGGACAGGGGAGGCACGAGCAGTACTTC. The V gene is TRBV7-9, the J gene TRBJ2-7; TRBD1 matches at 9 bases. V shed 5 bases and J 5 bases; nucleotides not matched to a gene: 7. The CDR3 sequence is 14 residues long. Germline lookup yields CDR1 SEHNR and CDR2 FQNEAQ (reference sequence).

The sample holds a few counts of this clonotype. The V gene is TRBV12-5, the J gene TRBJ2-7; D might be TRBD2 (6 bases). The germline V and J ends were trimmed by 7 bases and 3 bases, with 13 bases remaining between them. The V gene's germline CDR1 is LGHNT and CDR2 FRNRAP. This CDR3 spans 13 amino acids. CDR3 nucleotide sequence: TGTGCTAGTGAGGTGGGGGAGGACTACGAGCAGTACTTC. Its protein product is CASEVGEDYEQYF. The entire variable domain, with the rest obtained from reference TRBV12-5 and TRBJ2-7, is as follows: DARVTQTPRHKVTEMGQEVTMRCQPILGHNTVFWYRQTMMQGLELLAYFRNRAPLDDSGMPKDRFSAEMPDATLATLKIQPSEPRDSAVYFCASEVGEDYEQYFGPGTRLTVT.

This clonotype has only a few counts. This chain connects TRBV9 to TRBJ2-1; TRBD2 agrees at 8 bases. The V gene's germline CDR1 is SGDLS and CDR2 YYNGEE. V was pared by 4 bases and J by 6 bases, with 12 bases of the junction left unmatched. The CDR3 spans 16 residues. The CDR3 spells CASSRTAGVIVNEQFF. DNA for the CDR3: TGTGCCAGCAGCAGGACAGCGGGAGTTATTGTCAATGAGCAGTTCTTC.

This clonotype was seen a handful of times. The J gene is TRBJ2-2, the V gene TRBV6-1; tentatively, D is TRBD2 (6 bases). Germline V gene lookup returns CDR1 MNHNS and CDR2 SASEGT. The CDR3 contains 16 residues. V lost 7 bases and J 1 base, leaving 16 bases between the germline ends. The CDR3 is CASTKGGNLNTGELFF. Written as DNA, the CDR3 is TGTGCCAGCACTAAAGGAGGGAACTTGAACACCGGGGAGCTGTTTTTT.

The chain links TRBV18 to TRBJ2-7; D is uncertain. The ends were cut back, 1 base at V and 2 bases at J, with 12 bases in the middle. The germline V gene encodes CDR1 KGHSH and CDR2 LQKENI. The CDR3 loop spans 15 amino acids. The CDR3 reads CASSPQAVSPYEQYF. The CDR3 DNA is TGTGCCAGCTCACCACAGGCAGTCAGTCCCTACGAGCAGTACTTC.

The chain couples TRBV3-1 to TRBJ1-2; 7 bases are a match to TRBD1. Germline V gene lookup returns CDR1 LGHDT and CDR2 YNNKEL (reference sequence). V lost 3 bases, J lost 4 bases, and 8 bases stayed unmatched. The CDR3 runs to 15 residues. This CDR3 reads CASSQASGQAYGYTF. The CDR3 DNA follows: TGTGCCAGCAGCCAGGCCTCCGGACAGGCCTATGGCTACACCTTC. Full variable domain (remainder filled in from reference TRBV3-1 and TRBJ1-2): DTAVSQTPKYLVTQMGNDKSIKCEQNLGHDTMYWYKQDSKKFLKIMFSYNNKELIINETVPNRFSPKSPDKAHLNLHINSLELGDSAVYFCASSQASGQAYGYTFGSGTRLTVV.

The CDR3 sequence: CASSPTAGGLKTQYF. The CDR3 DNA reads as TGTGCCAGCAGCCCGACAGCGGGGGGGCTCAAGACCCAGTACTTC. V usage is TRBV7-3 and J usage is TRBJ2-5; 10 bases fit TRBD2. With 5 bases clipped from V and 6 bases from J, the junction kept 9 bases outside the gene matches. CDR3 length: 15 amino acids. CDR1 is SGHTA and CDR2 is FQGTGA in the germline V gene.

The chain carries TRBV28 and TRBJ2-3, with 14 bases fitting TRBD2. The CDR3 extends over 19 amino acids. From germline, CDR1 is MDHEN and CDR2 SYDVKM. V was pared by 4 bases and J by 6 bases, with 15 bases of the junction left unmatched. The CDR3 nucleotides are TGTGCCAGCAGTTCCCCGGGAGGGACTAGCGGGGGCTTAGTGGATACGCAGTATTTT. Amino acids: CASSSPGGTSGGLVDTQYF.

This chain joins TRBV5-4 and TRBJ2-1; TRBD2 matches 12 bases. CDR3 length: 16 residues. Germline CDR1 reads SGHNT; CDR2 reads YYREEE (reference sequence). V lost 3 bases, J lost 7 bases, and 8 bases stayed unmatched. CDR3 region: CASSSPTSGRGNEQFF. CDR3 in DNA: TGTGCCAGCAGCTCCCCGACTAGCGGGAGAGGAAATGAGCAGTTCTTC.

This clonotype showed up many times. The chain combines TRBV12-3 or TRBV12-4 with TRBJ1-1; a possible D gene is TRBD1 (6 bases). Between the trimmed V and J ends, which lost 7 bases and 4 bases, there was a span of 13 bases. The CDR3 covers 13 residues. This chain's CDR3 is CASTWGGVTEAFF. CDR3 in DNA: TGTGCCAGCACCTGGGGGGGCGTCACTGAAGCTTTCTTT.

In its sample, this clonotype was seen a few times. This chain joins TRBV20-1 and TRBJ2-3; tentatively, D is TRBD1 or TRBD2 (5 bases each). V was shortened by 0 bases and J by 4 bases, with 20 bases between the two germline ends. Germline V lookup: CDR1 DFQATT, CDR2 SNEGSKA (reference sequence). The CDR3 runs 17 residues. CDR3 sequence reads: CSARDSLRDPRPDTQYF. DNA for the CDR3: TGCAGTGCTAGAGATTCTCTCAGGGACCCCAGGCCAGATACGCAGTATTTT.

The V call is TRBV7-9, the J call TRBJ1-1; D is unclear. CDR1 and CDR2 (germline): SEHNR, FQNEAQ (reference sequence). The CDR3 runs 17 residues. V lost 2 bases and J 4 bases, leaving 20 bases between the germline ends. The CDR3 loop is CASSLSGRIMLGTEAFF. As DNA, the CDR3 is TGTGCCAGCAGCTTATCCGGGAGGATAATGCTGGGCACTGAAGCTTTCTTT.

V is TRBV29-1 and J is TRBJ2-1; 7 nucleotides agree with TRBD2. V trimming: 7 bases; J trimming: 4 bases; junction bases outside the gene matches: 10. This CDR3 has 14 amino acids. Per germline, CDR1 SQVTM and CDR2 ANQGSEA. CDR3: CSALAASGYNEQFF. CDR3 coding DNA: TGCAGCGCCCTAGCGGCTAGCGGTTACAATGAGCAGTTCTTC.

The gene calls are TRBV7-2 and TRBJ2-7; possibly TRBD1 for D (6 bases). Trimming cost V 4 bases and J 3 bases, with 13 bases left between them. CDR1 and CDR2 from the germline V gene are SGHTA and FQGNSA. This CDR3 is 14 amino acids long. The CDR3 loop reads CASSSLGARYEQYF. The CDR3 DNA follows: TGTGCCAGCAGCTCCCTGGGGGCCCGCTACGAGCAGTACTTC.

The chain links TRBV10-3 to TRBJ2-7; 8 nucleotides match TRBD2. The V gene's germline CDR1 is ENHRY and CDR2 SYGVKD. The CDR3 extends over 13 amino acids. V shed 6 bases, J shed 2 bases, and the junction held 3 bases outside the gene matches. The CDR3 loop is CAIRAGVAYEQYF. In nucleotides, the CDR3 is TGTGCCATCAGAGCGGGAGTGGCCTACGAGCAGTACTTC.

This clonotype was observed a few times. This chain links TRBV12-5 with TRBJ2-1; a weak D match, TRBD2 (5 bases). The CDR3 is 12 residues long. CDR1 LGHNT and CDR2 FRNRAP come from the germline V gene. Trimming stripped 4 bases from V and 4 bases from J, with 5 bases between. The CDR3 spells CASGSGYNEQFF. The CDR3 DNA reads as TGTGCTAGTGGTTCGGGGTACAATGAGCAGTTCTTC.

The V gene is TRBV4-2, the J gene TRBJ2-5; 11 bases line up with TRBD2. The V gene's germline CDR1 is LGHNA and CDR2 YNFKEQ. Trimming cost V 3 bases and J 4 bases; bases outside gene matches: 7. This CDR3 comprises 16 residues. The CDR3 sequence: CASSQTIAGGRETQYF. CDR3 DNA sequence: TGTGCCAGCAGCCAGACGATAGCGGGGGGGCGAGAGACCCAGTACTTC.

This clonotype came up a few times. The germline gene is not matched at one end of the junction; a read error may be the cause. The rearrangement uses TRBV29-1 and TRBJ2-5, with D perhaps TRBD1 (6 bases). CDR3 length: 16 residues. CDR1 is SQVTM, CDR2 ANQGSEA, per germline. CDR3 residues: CSVLQQGSNLQGTQYF. CDR3 nucleotides: TGCAGCGTTCTCCAACAGGGCAGCAACCTCCAAGGGACCCAGTACTTC.